The clone carrying this TCR beta chain was seen a few times. The data were taken from a study of T cell changes during pregnancy in multiple sclerosis. The CDR3 totals 15 residues. V lost 1 base and J lost 4; bases outside the gene matches: 5. CDR1 and CDR2 (germline): LNHDA, SQIVND (reference sequence). Measured with immunoSEQ multiplex PCR; TCRdb has only the in-frame clones, and not every one. The repertoire includes fewer than 55,000 clones, roughly 90% of them detected once, and roughly 5% sits in the top ten. This sequence joins TRBV19 and TRBJ1-2, with 8 nucleotides matching TRBD1. The TCR originated in a female donor in good health, enrolled as a control in a pregnancy study. Sequences were derived from peripheral blood, sampled after pregnancy. The CDR3 loop reads CASSIARTGLYGYTF. Written as DNA, the CDR3 is TGTGCCAGTAGTATAGCTCGGACAGGGCTCTATGGCTACACCTTC.